This TCR beta chain was captured by sequencing in a study of naive and memory T cell subsets. After the first PCR, alpha and beta chain libraries were processed separately. Overnight CMV lysate stimulation of fresh PBMCs defined donor CMV status by CD4+ IFNgamma. Cells stained for CD3, CD4, CD8, CD45RA, CD27 and viability were sorted into four CD45RA/CD27 subsets. This clonotype was observed at least ten times. The CDR3 has 14 residues. CDR1 GTSNPN and CDR2 SVGIG come from the germline V gene (reference sequence). Germline trimming cut 3 bases from V and 1 base from J; bases unmatched to any gene: 2. The beta constant-region primer was an equimolar mix of two oligonucleotides covering TRBC1 and TRBC2. TCRdb re-derived calls from the UMI-ligation and nested PCR reads in MiXCR, one entry per CDR3 protein. The sample comprises around 160,000 distinct CDR3 sequences, about 15% of which are singletons, and around 0.14% rests with the top ten.

Material: naive CD4+ T cells from blood. This sequence joins TRBV30 and TRBJ2-2, with TRBD1 identical over 7 bases. The sequence came from a human donor in good health. The CDR3 DNA reads TGTGCCTGGAGCGGGACAGTGAACACCGGGGAGCTGTTTTTT. Protein sequence: CAWSGTVNTGELFF.